These 15 T cell receptor beta chains were sequenced from one sample in a study of T cells in Graves' hyperthyroidism and ophthalmopathy. What was amplified from RNA transcripts were TCR beta CDR3 regions. In the first-round RT-PCR of the TCR CDR3, the HTBI primer set was used. TCRdb independently ran MiXCR on the multiplex PCR reads; one entry per CDR3 protein. The sample shows 300,000 to 400,000 distinct CDR3 sequences, roughly 14% of them seen only once. The sequenced sample consisted of blood. The origin of the receptors is a woman aged 60-75 years with Graves' hyperthyroidism.

This clonotype was observed a few times. The chain is built from TRBV27 and TRBJ2-7; the D is unclear. CDR1 MNHEY and CDR2 SMNVEV come from the germline V gene (reference sequence). Trimming cost V 5 bases and J 3 bases, with 11 bases left between them. This CDR3 comprises 13 residues. In DNA form, the CDR3 reads TGTGCCAGCAGTCAGCAGATTAGCTACGAGCAGTACTTC. Translating it yields CASSQQISYEQYF.

This clonotype was observed many times. For the CDR3, the DNA is TGTGCCAGCAGCACCCGACAGGGGACCAACTACTACGAGCAGTACTTC. This translates into CASSTRQGTNYYEQYF. The chain recombines TRBV7-9 with TRBJ2-7, with TRBD1 matching 8 bases. CDR1 is SEHNR, CDR2 FQNEAQ, per germline (reference sequence). CDR3 length equals 16 residues. V was pared by 5 bases and J by 3 bases, with 12 bases of the junction left unmatched.

This clonotype was recorded at least ten times. The genes are TRBV6-1 and TRBJ1-4; D might be TRBD1 (5 bases). Trimming removed 3 bases at V and 8 bases at J, with 13 bases between. The CDR3 has 14 amino acids. Germline V gives CDR1 MNHNS, CDR2 SASEGT. CDR3 loop: CASSDSGFREKLFF. CDR3 sequence (DNA): TGTGCCAGCAGTGACTCAGGGTTCCGGGAAAAACTGTTTTTT.

This clonotype occurred many times. V and J are TRBV5-1 and TRBJ1-1; a weak D match, TRBD1 (6 bases). This CDR3 spans 13 amino acids. The germline CDR1 and CDR2 sequences are SGHRS and YFSETQ. Trimming removed 5 bases at V and 0 bases at J, with 8 bases between. CDR3 region: CASRDSLNTEAFF. The DNA for the CDR3 is TGCGCCAGCAGGGACAGTCTGAACACTGAAGCTTTCTTT. Looking up the rest from reference TRBV5-1 and TRBJ1-1 gives the full variable domain: KAGVTQTPRYLIKTRGQQVTLSCSPISGHRSVSWYQQTPGQGLQFLFEYFSETQRNKGNFPGRFSGRQFSNSRSEMNVSTLELGDSALYLCASRDSLNTEAFFGQGTRLTVV.

In its sample, this clonotype was seen once. Possible read error: a much larger clone is one base away. The chain joins TRBV20-1 to TRBJ2-3; 9 bases are shared with TRBD2. Germline V gene data show CDR1 as DFQATT and CDR2 as SNEGSKA (reference sequence). CDR3 length: 14 amino acids. Trimming removed 6 bases from V and 4 bases from J; junction bases left unmatched: 8. This CDR3 is CSALSGGTPDTQYF. The DNA of the CDR3 is TGCAGTGCCCTTAGCGGGGGAACTCCAGATACGCAGTATTTT.

Many counts were recorded for this clonotype. This chain connects TRBV5-1 to TRBJ2-3, with TRBD2 matching 7 bases. The CDR3 has 13 residues. Germline assignment: CDR1 SGHRS and CDR2 YFSETQ. The V and J ends lost 0 bases and 6 bases, in that order; junction bases with no gene match: 1. CDR3 sequence: CASSLVGRDTQYF. The CDR3 region has the DNA TGCGCCAGCAGCTTGGTCGGGAGGGATACGCAGTATTTT.

This clonotype was recorded at least ten times. This chain connects TRBV12-3 or TRBV12-4 to TRBJ2-2; the match to TRBD1 covers 8 bases. After removal of 4 bases from V and 6 bases from J, the junction contained 10 bases not matched to a gene. The length of the CDR3 is 16 residues. As DNA, the CDR3 is TGTGCCAGCAGTTCCAGGACAGGGTCGATGTCCGGGGAGCTGTTTTTT. Residues: CASSSRTGSMSGELFF.

The chain joins TRBV5-4 to TRBJ2-1; the match to TRBD2 covers 7 bases. The CDR3 consists of 15 residues. Germline-derived CDR1 and CDR2 are SGHNT and YYREEE (reference sequence). V trimming: 1 base; J trimming: 3 bases; junction bases outside the gene matches: 4. CDR3 loop: CASSLRWEGYNEQFF. CDR3 in DNA: TGTGCCAGCAGCTTGAGGTGGGAGGGCTACAATGAGCAGTTCTTC.

CDR3 residues: CASSRMGETQYF. As DNA, the CDR3 is TGCGCCAGCAGCCGGATGGGAGAGACCCAGTACTTC. V gene TRBV5-1 combines with J gene TRBJ2-5; no clear D. The CDR3 has 12 amino acids. V was cut by 4 bases and J by 4 bases, with 8 bases left in between. Germline CDR1 SGHRS, CDR2 YFSETQ.

Many counts were recorded for this clonotype. The CDR3 reads CASSTPGQGEFGYTF. The CDR3 DNA is TGTGCCAGCAGTACACCGGGACAGGGGGAGTTCGGCTACACCTTC. The chain joins TRBV2 to TRBJ1-2, with 11 bases identical to TRBD1. The CDR3 covers 15 residues. Germline V gene data show CDR1 as SNHLY and CDR2 as FYNNEI. V shed 5 bases, J shed 8 bases, and the junction held 10 bases outside the gene matches.

This clonotype showed up many times. The chain carries TRBV9 and TRBJ2-7; 7 bases line up with TRBD1. Germline V gene sequence: CDR1 SGDLS, CDR2 YYNGEE. Germline trimming cut 4 bases from V and 2 bases from J; bases unmatched to any gene: 3. CDR3 length: 13 residues. CDR3 region: CASSLTGAYEQYF. Here the CDR3 DNA reads TGTGCCAGCAGCTTAACAGGGGCCTACGAGCAGTACTTC.

This clonotype was counted ten times or more. V usage is TRBV6-1 and J usage is TRBJ1-5, with 8 positions matching TRBD1. Per germline, CDR1 MNHNS and CDR2 SASEGT. After removal of 6 bases from V and 0 bases from J, the junction contained 13 bases not matched to a gene. The CDR3 is made up of 18 amino acids. CDR3 amino acids: CASRERDRTTYSNQPQHF. CDR3 sequence (DNA): TGTGCCAGCAGGGAACGGGACAGGACTACGTATAGCAATCAGCCCCAGCATTTT.

This clonotype occurred a few times. This chain joins TRBV4-1 and TRBJ1-6, with D uncertain. The CDR3 extends over 17 amino acids. Germline-derived CDR1 and CDR2 are MGHRA and YSYEKL. Deletions cut 0 bases from V and 0 bases from J, with 9 bases between. CDR3: CASSQDQGYSYNSPLHF. The CDR3 DNA follows: TGCGCCAGCAGCCAAGATCAAGGATACTCCTATAATTCACCCCTCCACTTT.

This clonotype appeared a few times. V usage is TRBV4-1 and J usage is TRBJ1-1; TRBD1 matches 8 bases. CDR3 length: 15 residues. Germline CDR1 reads MGHRA; CDR2 reads YSYEKL. Losses at the gene ends were 4 bases for V and 13 bases for J; bases not matched to a gene: 17. The CDR3 protein is CASSPIGTGGLRVFF. CDR3 bases: TGCGCCAGCAGCCCGATCGGGACAGGTGGGCTGAGGGTTTTCTTT.

The V and J genes are TRBV5-1 and TRBJ2-7; 11 bases are shared with TRBD2. V was clipped by 4 bases and J by 2 bases; unmatched bases: 8. Germline CDR1 and CDR2: SGHRS and YFSETQ. This CDR3 spans 16 amino acids. Here the CDR3 DNA reads TGCGCCAGCAGCGGCAGCCTAGCGGGAGGACCCTACGAGCAGTACTTC. Its protein is CASSGSLAGGPYEQYF.